What follows are 14 T cell receptor beta chains derived from one specimen sequenced in a study of response to subunit inactivated influenza vaccine. TCRdb called the RT-PCR reads again in MiXCR, with one record for every CDR3 protein. The data show about 570,000 distinct CDR3 sequences, around 11% seen once. These data also formed part of another study, on T cells expressing NK-cell markers. From that report: 5'RACE template switching with UMIs generated TCR beta cDNA.

The sequencing used PBMCs from blood, collected on the day of vaccination. These receptors originate from a man aged 50-60 years who received an inactivated influenza vaccine.

There are many counts of this clonotype. At one end, the junction sequence differs from germline, possibly due to a read error. This chain connects TRBV5-1 to TRBJ1-2, with TRBD1 matching over 8 bases. The germline gives CDR1 SGHRS, CDR2 YFSETQ. This CDR3 region has 14 residues. CDR3 coding DNA: TGTGCCAGCAGTTTAGGGGACAGGAACTATGGCTACACCTTC. This translates into CASSLGDRNYGYTF.

DNA for the CDR3: TGTGCCAGCAGCAGGGAGGGTTTGACGAACTATGGCTACACCTTC. Translation gives CASSREGLTNYGYTF. The chain couples TRBV7-2 to TRBJ1-2; no clear D gene. Germline-derived CDR1 and CDR2 are SGHTA and FQGNSA. This CDR3 is 15 amino acids long. V was clipped by 5 bases and J by 2 bases, with 15 bases between them.

The chain is built from TRBV7-8 and TRBJ2-2; D unclear. The V gene's germline CDR1 is SGHVS and CDR2 FQNEAQ. V was trimmed by 5 bases and J by 3 bases, leaving 13 bases between them. The CDR3 totals 15 residues. The CDR3 here is CASSVARVYTGELFF. In nucleotides, the CDR3 is TGTGCCAGCAGCGTCGCACGGGTTTACACCGGGGAGCTGTTTTTT.

The V and J genes are TRBV6-1 and TRBJ2-6; D gene uncertain. The CDR3 has 11 amino acids. V was cut by 7 bases and J by 7 bases, with 5 bases left in between. Looked up from germline, CDR1 is MNHNS and CDR2 is SASEGT. DNA of the CDR3: TGTGCCAGCAAAGTCGCCAACGTCCTGACTTTC. Translated, it gives CASKVANVLTF.

This clonotype was counted between two and nine times. The chain employs TRBV5-1 and TRBJ1-6, with D tentatively TRBD1 (5 bases). This CDR3 region has 18 residues. CDR1 is SGHRS, CDR2 YFSETQ, per germline. V was trimmed by 4 bases and J by 1 base, leaving 18 bases between them. CDR3 residues: CASSRDPGLGSYNSPLHF. CDR3 in DNA: TGCGCCAGCAGCCGCGACCCGGGGCTAGGGTCCTATAATTCACCCCTCCACTTT.

This clonotype has just a few counts. This chain uses TRBV6-2 or TRBV6-3 with TRBJ2-2; D may match TRBD1 or TRBD2 (5 bases each). CDR1 MNHEY and CDR2 SVGEGT come from the germline V gene. The CDR3 runs to 14 residues. V was shortened by 10 bases and J by 4 bases, with 16 bases between the two germline ends. The CDR3 is CATKKGTTTGELFF. In DNA form, the CDR3 reads TGTGCCACCAAGAAGGGGACCACCACCGGGGAGCTGTTTTTT.

V usage is TRBV5-6 and J usage is TRBJ2-5, with D perhaps TRBD1 (6 bases). The germline V and J ends were trimmed by 1 base and 4 bases, with 14 bases remaining between them. The CDR3 loop spans 15 amino acids. Germline loops: CDR1 SGHDT, CDR2 YYEEEE. Here the CDR3 reads CASSLYNRVRETQYF. CDR3 nucleotides: TGTGCCAGCAGCTTGTACAACAGGGTGAGAGAGACCCAGTACTTC.

V and J are TRBV9 and TRBJ2-4, with a possible D match to TRBD2 (6 bases). V was pared by 2 bases and J by 4 bases, with 13 bases between. The CDR3 is made up of 15 amino acids. The germline V gene encodes CDR1 SGDLS and CDR2 YYNGEE. The CDR3 DNA reads TGTGCCAGCAGCGTGGGACTCCCGGGGAAAAACATTCAGTACTTC. This sequence encodes CASSVGLPGKNIQYF.

The chain carries TRBV20-1 and TRBJ2-1; the D gene could be TRBD1 or TRBD2 (5 bases each). V was clipped by 0 bases and J by 7 bases, with 10 bases between them. Per germline, CDR1 DFQATT and CDR2 SNEGSKA (reference sequence). The CDR3 is 13 amino acids. The CDR3 is CSARDWGKNEQFF. The CDR3 coding sequence is TGCAGTGCTAGAGATTGGGGGAAGAATGAGCAGTTCTTC.

A few counts support this clonotype. The chain joins TRBV6-2 or TRBV6-3 to TRBJ2-2; 8 nucleotides line up with TRBD1. CDR1 is MNHEY, CDR2 SVGEGT, per germline. The CDR3 extends over 17 amino acids. Trimming removed 3 bases from V and 1 base from J; junction bases left unmatched: 7. CDR3 in DNA: TGTGCCAGCAGTTATCGGAGGACAGGGCGGAACACCGGGGAGCTGTTTTTT. Encoded protein: CASSYRRTGRNTGELFF.

This clonotype was counted a few times. CDR3 in amino acids: CASSPPGQGKQYF. The CDR3 DNA follows: TGTGCCAGCAGCCCACCGGGACAGGGGAAGCAGTACTTC. The gene calls are TRBV7-9 and TRBJ2-7; the match to TRBD1 covers 10 bases. The CDR3 is 13 amino acids. V dropped 5 bases and J dropped 8; count of bases not matched to a gene: 6. Germline lookup yields CDR1 SEHNR and CDR2 FQNEAQ (reference sequence).

The chain is built from TRBV4-3 and TRBJ2-5, with 8 bases fitting TRBD1. The CDR3 contains 19 residues. CDR1 is LGHNA and CDR2 is YSLEER in the germline V gene. Losses at the gene ends were 3 bases for V and 4 bases for J; bases not matched to a gene: 19. The CDR3 nucleotides are TGCGCCAGCAGCCATCCCTTTGACCGAACAGGGGGTCGGAGAGAGACCCAGTACTTC. Translation: CASSHPFDRTGGRRETQYF.

This clonotype has at least ten counts. The V and J genes are TRBV4-1 and TRBJ1-1; 11 bases line up with TRBD1. The CDR3 is made up of 16 amino acids. Germline CDR1 is MGHRA and CDR2 is YSYEKL. The J segment lost 5 bases and the V segment lost 1 base, leaving 6 bases of the junction unmatched. CDR3 nucleotide sequence: TGCGCCAGCAGCCAAGGTGCCGGGACAGGGGGAACTGAAGCTTTCTTT. It yields the protein CASSQGAGTGGTEAFF.

The chain has TRBV6-5 and TRBJ1-6; D is unclear. The CDR3 totals 13 residues. Germline lookup yields CDR1 MNHEY and CDR2 SVGAGI. V was clipped by 4 bases and J by 6 bases, with 7 bases between them. Here the CDR3 DNA reads TGTGCCAGCAGTTCCCCGGGTAATTCACCCCTCCACTTT. Protein product: CASSSPGNSPLHF.